Listed below are T cell receptor beta chains from one sample, sequenced in a study of T cell repertoires in cytomegalovirus infection. Using its own MiXCR run on the reads, TCRdb lists one record per CDR3 protein. Of about 27,000 distinct CDR3 sequences listed, 19% are singletons. No antigens are known for them. Here the sequenced sample was CD8+ T cells from cultured PBMCs, taken from culture after CMV antigen stimulation. The source is a human donor in good health (CMV status not recorded). Some clones in this sample may be carry-over from other donors' samples. CDR3s include the opening cysteine and the closing phenylalanine or tryptophan. The D gene is left open where the match is weak. Not all rows give a size; the values are once, few, many and, for expanded clones, a class.

>TRBD2|TRBJ2-5|few|TRBV7-8|14
CASSLFAGEETQYF
TGTGCCAGCAGCTTATTCGCGGGAGAAGAGACCCAGTACTTC
>.|TRBJ2-1|.|TRBV12-3/TRBV12-4|14
CASSWRTNYNEQFF
TGTGCCAGCAGTTGGAGGACTAACTACAATGAGCAGTTCTTC
>.|TRBJ2-5|few|TRBV7-2|14
CASSFDPLQETQYF
TGTGCCAGCAGCTTTGATCCCCTACAAGAGACCCAGTACTTC
>.|TRBJ1-2|few|TRBV6-2/TRBV6-3|12
CASSKTVYGYTF
TGTGCCAGCAGCAAAACAGTATATGGCTACACCTTC
>.|TRBJ1-3|few|TRBV7-2|13
CASSSASGNTIYF
TGTGCCAGCAGCTCTGCTTCTGGAAACACCATATATTTT
>.|TRBJ2-2|many|TRBV27|12
CASSSWTGELFF
TGTGCCAGCAGTTCTTGGACCGGGGAGCTGTTTTTT
>.|TRBJ2-1|few|TRBV7-8|15
CASSLGQGSRHEQFF
TGTGCCAGCAGCTTAGGGCAGGGAAGTAGACATGAGCAGTTCTTC
>.|TRBJ2-7|once|TRBV4-3|14
CASSLKRTAYEQYF
TGCGCCAGCAGCCTAAAACGCACGGCCTACGAGCAGTACTTC
>TRBD1|TRBJ2-3|few|TRBV7-9|15
CASSSTGSTTDTQYF
TGTGCCAGCAGCTCGACAGGGTCTACCACAGATACGCAGTATTTT
>.|TRBJ2-1|.|TRBV5-6|14
CASSLGVTYNEQFF
TGTGCCAGCAGCTTGGGGGTAACCTACAATGAGCAGTTCTTC
>.|TRBJ2-7|few|TRBV7-9|15
CASSLGDPGLNEQYF
TGTGCCAGCAGCTTAGGTGATCCGGGGCTCAACGAGCAGTACTTC
>.|TRBJ2-1|many|TRBV6-1|13
CASSGGTHPKQFF
TGTGCCAGCAGTGGCGGGACACATCCTAAGCAGTTCTTC
>.|TRBJ2-7|few|TRBV7-8|18
CASSSRYPGKGDSYEQYF
TGTGCCAGCAGTTCGCGGTACCCAGGGAAGGGGGACTCCTACGAGCAGTACTTC
>.|TRBJ2-5|few|TRBV6-5|12
CASSYSGETQYF
TGTGCCAGCAGTTACTCGGGAGAGACCCAGTACTTC
>.|TRBJ1-1|.|TRBV6-6|12
CDSGFVNTEAFF
TGTGACAGCGGGTTCGTGAACACTGAAGCTTTCTTT
>.|TRBJ1-2|.|TRBV12-3/TRBV12-4|15
CASSLSPGSNYGYTF
TGTGCCAGCAGTTTAAGCCCGGGTTCTAACTATGGCTACACCTTC
>.|TRBJ2-5|.|TRBV6-2/TRBV6-3|14
CASSYEQGYATQYF
TGTGCCAGCAGTTACGAACAGGGATACGCGACCCAGTACTTC
>TRBD2|TRBJ2-5|few|TRBV6-1|17
CASSPGLAVGYQETQYF
TGTGCCAGCAGTCCGGGACTAGCGGTTGGGTACCAAGAGACCCAGTACTTC